This T cell receptor (beta chain) was sequenced in a study of T-cell memory formation after mild COVID-19. Per the germline V gene, CDR1 is SQVTM and CDR2 is ANQGSEA. V shed 7 bases, J shed 10 bases, and the junction held 11 bases outside the gene matches. There are 14 residues in the CDR3. Whole-study results and caveats: For contracting clones, CD4+ ones sat mainly in CM and EM, CD8+ in EMRA. Day 15 to 85 contracting clones showed balanced CD4/CD8; day 15 to 37 expanders favored CD4+. Within pre-infection memory, some responding clones were found, suggesting cross-reactive memory joined.

Sample barcodes and UMIs were carried by the TCR alpha and TCR beta cDNA libraries that 5'RACE generated with constant-segment primers. TCRdb passed the 5' RACE reads through MiXCR, listing each CDR3 protein once. This table has about 200,000 distinct CDR3 sequences, approximately 10% appearing once. As to this clonotype: Antigen: not known.

Material: PBMCs or a T cell subset sorted from them (not recorded which). This clonotype originated in a man between 18 and 29 years old who had mild COVID-19 (a few samples of this study predate the infection). Cell type and time point are not known. The J gene is TRBJ2-1, the V gene TRBV29-1, with 12 bases identical to TRBD2. CDR3 loop: CSASTRTSGAEQFF. In DNA, the CDR3 is TGCAGCGCCTCAACAAGGACTAGCGGGGCCGAGCAGTTCTTC.